The rows below give T cell receptor beta chains drawn from one sample of a study of cytomegalovirus exposure and HLA in healthy donors. The assay was immunoSEQ multiplex PCR, and TCRdb's table has in-frame clones only and misses some. The data hold under 200,000 clones, with roughly 85% observed a single time. The sequenced sample was PBMCs. These receptors were obtained from a male donor in good health and CMV-seronegative. CDR3s include the opening cysteine and the closing phenylalanine or tryptophan. A D gene is named only where the DNA matches it firmly. Not every row has a clone size; where given, it reads once, few, many or a size class.

TRBV7-2	few	TRBJ2-1	-	TGTGCCAGCAGCTTAGTCGGGACTCCTACCTACAATGAGCAGTTCTTC	CASSLVGTPTYNEQFF
TRBV5-4	-	TRBJ2-1	TRBD2	TGTGCCGGGACTAGCGGCGGGTTCGATGAGCAGTTCTTC	CAGTSGGFDEQFF
TRBV29-1	-	TRBJ2-7	TRBD1	TGCAGCGTTGAAGCTTGGACTGGACAGGGGGGTAAAGACGAGCAGTACTTC	CSVEAWTGQGGKDEQYF
TRBV23-1	few	TRBJ1-2	-	TGCGCCAGCACGTACCCAGGTAACTATGGCTACACCTTC	CASTYPGNYGYTF
TRBV5-8	-	TRBJ1-2	-	TGTGCCAGCAGCTACCAGACTCAGGGCTACACCTTC	CASSYQTQGYTF
TRBV15	-	TRBJ2-5	TRBD1	TGTGCCACCAGCAGGGACAGGGGTTTGGAGACCCAGTACTTC	CATSRDRGLETQYF
TRBV30	-	TRBJ1-1	-	TGTGCCTGGAGTGTACAGCTGGATAACACTGAAGCTTTCTTT	CAWSVQLDNTEAFF
TRBV5-1	-	TRBJ1-3	TRBD1	TGCGCCAGCAGCTTGGATGGGGACAGCTCTGGAAACACCATATATTTT	CASSLDGDSSGNTIYF
TRBV6-1	-	TRBJ1-2	-	TGTGCCAGCAGTGAAAGGAGAGGGGGTGGCTACACCTTC	CASSERRGGGYTF
TRBV19	-	TRBJ2-7	TRBD2	TGTGCCACTAAATTCGGGACTAGCGGAGCCTACGAGCAGTACTTC	CATKFGTSGAYEQYF
TRBV7-8	few	TRBJ2-7	-	TGTGCCAGCAGCTTCAGGGCTCCAACCTACGAGCAGTACTTC	CASSFRAPTYEQYF
TRBV28	-	TRBJ2-7	-	TGTGCCAGCAATACTCTAGGAACTCTATACGAGCAGTACTTC	CASNTLGTLYEQYF
TRBV27	once	TRBJ1-5	TRBD1	TGTGCCAGCAGTTTATTATCGGGACAGGGAAGCAATCAGCCCCAGCATTTT	CASSLLSGQGSNQPQHF
TRBV7-9	-	TRBJ2-7	-	TGTTCCAGCAGCTCTCCAGGTGCCTACGAGCAGTACTTC	CSSSSPGAYEQYF
TRBV25-1	-	TRBJ2-7	TRBD1	TGTGCCAGCAGTGCCCGGGACAGAGTCTACGAGCAGTACTTC	CASSARDRVYEQYF
TRBV30	-	TRBJ2-3	TRBD2	TGTGCCTGGAGTGGTCGGTCTAGCGGAAATACGCAGTATTTT	CAWSGRSSGNTQYF
TRBV27	-	TRBJ2-7	TRBD1	TGTGCCAGCAGTTCGCCGGGACAGACAAACTCGCAGTACTTC	CASSSPGQTNSQYF
TRBV29-1	-	TRBJ2-7	TRBD1	TGCAGCGTTGACCCCGGACAGGGGGCGTTCGAGCAGTACTTC	CSVDPGQGAFEQYF
TRBV19	-	TRBJ2-1	-	TGTGCCAGTAGTAGGTTGGCCGATGAGCAGTTCTTC	CASSRLADEQFF
TRBV5-1	-	TRBJ2-2	-	TGCGCCAGCAGCTTTATAACATCAGGGGGCGGGAGGAACACCGGGGAGCTGTTTTTT	CASSFITSGGGRNTGELFF
TRBV9	-	TRBJ2-7	-	TGTGCCAACAGCGTAGCACCCGGACATGGCTACGAGCAGTACTTC	CANSVAPGHGYEQYF
TRBV5-4	few	TRBJ2-5	TRBD2	TGTGCCAGCAGCTTGTTAGCGGGGGGAAACCAAGAGACCCAGTACTTC	CASSLLAGGNQETQYF
TRBV6-5	-	TRBJ1-5	-	TGTGCCAGCGGAGCGGGTGGGCCCCAGCATTTT	CASGAGGPQHF
TRBV5-4	-	TRBJ2-3	TRBD2	TGTGCCAGCAGCTTGGCGGCGGGAGGCACAGATACGCAGTATTTT	CASSLAAGGTDTQYF
TRBV28	-	TRBJ1-1	-	TGTGCCAGCCACTCCGGCCCGCCAGACTCAGGGGACGCTGAAGCTTTCTTT	CASHSGPPDSGDAEAFF
TRBV27	-	TRBJ1-2	-	TGTGCCAGCAGAAGACAGGTCAACTATGGCTACACCTTC	CASRRQVNYGYTF
TRBV6-6	few	TRBJ2-7	TRBD1	TGTGCCAGCAGTTATACAGGGGTTACCTCCTACGAGCAGTACTTC	CASSYTGVTSYEQYF
TRBV12-5	-	TRBJ1-2	-	TGTGCTAGTGACCACGGCGGGGGGTTCTATGGCTACACCTTC	CASDHGGGFYGYTF
TRBV19	-	TRBJ1-5	-	TGTGCCAGTAGTATAGCCCACCCACAGGGCGGCCAGCCCCAGCATTTT	CASSIAHPQGGQPQHF